A selection of T cell receptor beta chains follows, all from one sample in a study of tissue T cells after allogeneic stem cell transplantation. Data came from immunoSEQ multiplex PCR; TCRdb stores just in-frame clones and leaves some out. The sample consists of around 6,800 clones, over 70% of them appearing once. The material was skin, obtained at autopsy. Receptors were obtained from a male patient older than 55 with steroid-refractory graft-versus-host disease after an allogeneic stem cell transplant. T cells may partly derive from the graft donor. Each CDR3 is given with its conserved first and last residue. D genes are given only for firm matches. Size tells how often a clone was seen (once, few, many) or the class of an expanded clone, and some rows leave it out.

TRBV28	TRBJ2-7	-	-	14	TGTGCCAGCAGTTTCGGGGGTAGGGCCTACGAGCAGTACTTC	CASSFGGRAYEQYF
TRBV7-9	TRBJ1-1	-	TRBD1	15	TGTGCCAGCAGCTCCGGGGACAGGGGGGTCACTGAAGCTTTCTTT	CASSSGDRGVTEAFF
TRBV19	TRBJ2-2	few	TRBD1	18	TGTGCCAGTAGCCCAGCCCGGAAAGGGACAGTGAACACCGGGGAGCTGTTTTTT	CASSPARKGTVNTGELFF
TRBV28	TRBJ2-7	-	TRBD1	13	TGTGCCAGCAGTCTGGACAGGGTCGACGAGCAGTACTTC	CASSLDRVDEQYF
TRBV28	TRBJ1-5	-	-	17	TGTGCCAGCAGTTCACGTTGGGGGGGCCGTAGCAATCAGCCCCAGCATTTT	CASSSRWGGRSNQPQHF
TRBV29-1	TRBJ2-5	-	-	12	TGCAGCGTTGATACAGAAAAAGAGACCCAGTACTTC	CSVDTEKETQYF
TRBV9	TRBJ2-2	-	-	12	TGTGCCAGCAGCGAGAACACCGGGGAGCTGTTTTTT	CASSENTGELFF
TRBV28	TRBJ1-2	-	-	16	TGTGCCAGCAGTTACCGCCAGGACCCCCCCTACTATGGCTACACCTTC	CASSYRQDPPYYGYTF
TRBV24-1	TRBJ1-3	-	-	18	TGTGCCACCAGTGATGGACGGGGGGACGGAGGCTCTGGAAACACCATATATTTT	CATSDGRGDGGSGNTIYF
TRBV27	TRBJ2-7	once	TRBD2	15	TGTGCCAGCAGTTGGGGACTAGGTTCGACCTACGAGCAGTACTTC	CASSWGLGSTYEQYF
TRBV5-4	TRBJ1-1	few	-	13	TGTGCCAGCAGCGCAGGAAGAACCGCTGAAGCTTTCTTT	CASSAGRTAEAFF
TRBV16	TRBJ2-7	-	-	14	TGTGCCAGCAGCCAATCTCTAGGGGCCTACGAGCAGTACTTC	CASSQSLGAYEQYF
TRBV29-1	TRBJ2-7	-	TRBD1	13	TGCAGCGTCTCATTGACAGGGTCGGGGGAGCAGTACTTC	CSVSLTGSGEQYF
TRBV10-1	TRBJ2-1	-	TRBD2	14	TGCGCCAGCAGTGAGGCTAGCGGGGATAATGAGCAGTTCTTC	CASSEASGDNEQFF
TRBV28	TRBJ1-5	-	-	18	TGTGCCAGCAGTCCGTCCGTCGGATTGGGGAGTAGCAATCAGCCCCAGCATTTT	CASSPSVGLGSSNQPQHF
TRBV3-1/TRBV3-2	TRBJ2-7	medium-sized	-	13	TGTGCCAGCAACGAGATGGGGAGGTGGGAGCAGTACTTC	CASNEMGRWEQYF
TRBV7-8	TRBJ1-1	-	-	15	TGTGCCAGCAGCCCTTGGAAGACGGGAAACACTGAAGCTTTCTTT	CASSPWKTGNTEAFF
TRBV7-9	TRBJ1-1	-	-	14	TGTGCCAGCAGCCCTACAGGGCTGAACACTGAAGCTTTCTTT	CASSPTGLNTEAFF
TRBV3-1/TRBV3-2	TRBJ2-3	-	TRBD2	15	TGTGCCAGCAGTCTAACTAGCGGGGGCTCAGATACGCAGTATTTT	CASSLTSGGSDTQYF
TRBV4-2	TRBJ1-6	few	-	15	TGTGCCAGCAGCCAAGATCTGGGCAATAATTCACCCCTCCACTTT	CASSQDLGNNSPLHF
TRBV13	TRBJ2-2	-	TRBD2	16	TGTGCCAGCAGCCCTGGACTAGCGGTGAACACCGGGGAGCTGTTTTTT	CASSPGLAVNTGELFF
TRBV24-1	TRBJ2-3	few	TRBD1	15	TGTGCCACCAGTGGGGACAGGGCCCTCACAGATACGCAGTATTTT	CATSGDRALTDTQYF
TRBV9	TRBJ1-2	-	-	14	TGTGCCAGCAGCGTAGGCGGGGGTACCTATGGCTACACCTTC	CASSVGGGTYGYTF
TRBV7-9	TRBJ2-5	few	TRBD2	16	TGTGCCAGCAGCTCTAACGAGCGGGGCCCCAGGGAGACCCAGTACTTC	CASSSNERGPRETQYF
TRBV1	TRBJ1-2	-	-	17	TGCACCAGCAGCCAAACCGTCGCGGAGAGGCGCCTTTGGGGCTACACCTTC	CTSSQTVAERRLWGYTF
TRBV3-1/TRBV3-2	TRBJ2-3	-	-	15	TGTGCCAGCAGCCAGGGTATGTCGGGCACAGATACGCAGTATTTT	CASSQGMSGTDTQYF
TRBV28	TRBJ1-4	-	-	14	TGTGCCAGCAGTCAGGGTTCAACTAATGAAAAACTGTTTTTT	CASSQGSTNEKLFF
TRBV28	TRBJ2-5	-	-	14	TGTGCCAGCAGTTTTCGGAGGGGGCCTGAGACCCAGTACTTC	CASSFRRGPETQYF
TRBV5-1	TRBJ2-1	-	TRBD2	15	TGCGCCAGCATCCCGACTAGCGGGAAATACAATGAGCAGTTCTTC	CASIPTSGKYNEQFF
TRBV6-5	TRBJ1-1	-	TRBD1	14	TGTGCCAGCAGTTACCGGGACAGGGGCCTGGAAGCTTTCTTT	CASSYRDRGLEAFF
TRBV5-1	TRBJ2-7	-	TRBD1	14	TGCGCCAGCAGTTTCCGGGACAGTGGCGACGAGCAGTACTTC	CASSFRDSGDEQYF
TRBV5-1	TRBJ1-3	-	-	15	TGCGCCAGCAGCTCGGGGGACATGTCAGGAAACACCATATATTTT	CASSSGDMSGNTIYF
TRBV4-1	TRBJ1-3	few	-	14	TGCGCCAGCAGCCAAGGACAAACTGGAAACACCATATATTTT	CASSQGQTGNTIYF
TRBV30	TRBJ2-5	-	-	16	TGTGCCTGGAGCTCCCCCCGGGGGGCAAATCAAGAGACCCAGTACTTC	CAWSSPRGANQETQYF
TRBV6-4	TRBJ2-2	few	-	16	TGTGCCAGCAGTGATGACAACCTACGGAACACCGGGGAGCTGTTTTTT	CASSDDNLRNTGELFF
TRBV28	TRBJ1-2	-	-	13	TGTGCCAGCAGTTTTGCAGTCTTAGGGGGCTACACCTTC	CASSFAVLGGYTF
TRBV2	TRBJ1-6	-	-	13	TGTGCCAGCAGTGCTTCCGGAAATTCACCCCTCCACTTT	CASSASGNSPLHF
TRBV9	TRBJ2-1	-	-	14	TGTGCCAGCAGCGTAGCCGGCTCCTACAATGAGCAGTTCTTC	CASSVAGSYNEQFF
TRBV2	TRBJ2-1	-	TRBD1	14	TGTGCCACAAAATCGGGACAGGGCTACAATGAGCAGTTCTTC	CATKSGQGYNEQFF
TRBV4-2	TRBJ2-1	-	TRBD2	14	TGTGCCAGCAGCCAGAGAGCGGGGGGCTATGAGCAGTTCTTC	CASSQRAGGYEQFF
TRBV4-1	TRBJ2-7	-	-	14	TGCGCCAGCAGCCGTGGGGACGGCTACTACGAGCAGTACTTC	CASSRGDGYYEQYF
TRBV10-3	TRBJ1-2	large	-	11	TGTGCCATCAGTACAGGCGAGGGCTACACCTTC	CAISTGEGYTF
TRBV10-3	TRBJ1-5	-	-	17	TGTGCCATCAGTGAGGTCCGGATGGCTGCGAGCAATCAGCCCCAGCATTTT	CAISEVRMAASNQPQHF
TRBV6-4	TRBJ2-1	-	TRBD1	17	TGTGCCAGCAGTGACTCTGAGAGGGGGCAGGGCTACAATGAGCAGTTCTTC	CASSDSERGQGYNEQFF
TRBV18	TRBJ1-6	-	TRBD1	14	TGTGCCAGCTCACCGTCAGGGGGCATTTCACCCCTCCACTTT	CASSPSGGISPLHF
TRBV7-9	TRBJ2-7	medium-sized	-	11	TGTGCCAGCAGCTTAGAGGTCGAGCAGTACTTC	CASSLEVEQYF
TRBV4-1	TRBJ1-1	-	TRBD1	16	TGCGCCAGCAGCCCTTATGGACAGGCCAGGAACACTGAAGCTTTCTTT	CASSPYGQARNTEAFF
TRBV2	TRBJ2-7	-	TRBD1	15	TGTGCCAGCACCGAACTAGGGAGGGGACAGGGCGAGCAGTACTTC	CASTELGRGQGEQYF
TRBV11-2	TRBJ1-2	-	-	17	TGTGCCAGCAGCCCGTACGGTTCTAAGGGATCGCGCTATGGCTACACCTTC	CASSPYGSKGSRYGYTF
TRBV12-3/TRBV12-4	TRBJ1-5	-	-	13	TGTGCCAGCAGAAAGACAGGAGGGCCGCCCCAGCATTTT	CASRKTGGPPQHF
TRBV19	TRBJ2-4	-	-	14	TGTGCCAGTAGTATTTCGGAGGGGATGGGCATTCAGTACTTC	CASSISEGMGIQYF
TRBV5-4	TRBJ1-2	few	TRBD1	14	TGTGCCAGCAGCTTCCAGGACAGGGGTGGTGGCTACACCTTC	CASSFQDRGGGYTF
TRBV7-9	TRBJ1-5	few	-	15	TGTGCCAGCAGCTCCGCGACAGGTAGCAATCAGCCCCAGCATTTT	CASSSATGSNQPQHF
TRBV29-1	TRBJ1-1	-	-	13	TGCAGCGTTCTTCCAGAGGGGAACACTGAAGCTTTCTTT	CSVLPEGNTEAFF
TRBV10-3	TRBJ1-1	-	-	16	TGTGCCATCAGTGAGTCGTACAGGGTTTTGAACACTGAAGCTTTCTTT	CAISESYRVLNTEAFF
TRBV27	TRBJ1-6	once	-	12	TGTGCCAGCAGTGAGGTAGGGAGGCCCCTCCACTTT	CASSEVGRPLHF
TRBV28	TRBJ2-7	-	-	15	TGTGCCAGCAGTTTATTTTATAGCCAGGGTCTCGAGCAGTACTTC	CASSLFYSQGLEQYF
TRBV5-1	TRBJ2-1	-	TRBD1	14	TGCGCCAGCAGCGAACGGACAGGGTCTAATGAGCAGTTCTTC	CASSERTGSNEQFF
TRBV7-8	TRBJ1-6	-	-	17	TGTGCCAGCAGCTTAGCGGCCCGGAGCTCCTATAATTCACCCCTCCACTTT	CASSLAARSSYNSPLHF